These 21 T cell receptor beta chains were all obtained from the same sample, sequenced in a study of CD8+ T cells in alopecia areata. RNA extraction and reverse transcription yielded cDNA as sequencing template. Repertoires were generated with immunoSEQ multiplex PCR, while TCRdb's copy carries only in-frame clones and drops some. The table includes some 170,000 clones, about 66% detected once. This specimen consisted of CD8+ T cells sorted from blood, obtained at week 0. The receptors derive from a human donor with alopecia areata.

The CDR3 region is CAITTEYYNEQFF. The DNA for the CDR3 is TGTGCCATTACGACCGAGTACTACAATGAGCAGTTCTTC. The chain carries TRBV6-5 and TRBJ2-1; D is ambiguous. The germline CDR1 and CDR2 sequences are MNHEY and SVGAGI. CDR3 length: 13 residues. The V end lost 10 bases, the J end lost 3 bases, and 13 bases lay between the germline ends.

The CDR3 region is CASSAQSSTEAFF. The CDR3, as DNA: TGTGCCAGCAGTGCCCAGTCTAGCACTGAAGCTTTCTTT. This chain connects TRBV25-1 to TRBJ1-1; no firm D call. Trimming removed 4 bases from V and 4 bases from J, with 10 bases in between. CDR3 length: 13 amino acids. Per germline, CDR1 MGHDK and CDR2 SYGVNS. The full variable domain, its missing parts supplied by reference TRBV25-1 and TRBJ1-1, is EADIYQTPRYLVIGTGKKITLECSQTMGHDKMYWYQQDPGMELHLIHYSYGVNSTEKGDLSSESTVSRIRTEHFPLTLESARPSHTSQYLCASSAQSSTEAFFGQGTRLTVV.

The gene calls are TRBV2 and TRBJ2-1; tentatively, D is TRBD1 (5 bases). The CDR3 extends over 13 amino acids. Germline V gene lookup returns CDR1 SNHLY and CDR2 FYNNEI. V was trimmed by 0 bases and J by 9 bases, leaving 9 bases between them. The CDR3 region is CASSEAGQAEQFF. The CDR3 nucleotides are TGTGCCAGCAGTGAAGCGGGGCAGGCTGAGCAGTTCTTC.

The CDR3 loop is CASSQDTKHSNQPQHF. The CDR3 coding sequence is TGTGCCAGCAGCCAAGACACGAAACATAGCAATCAGCCCCAGCATTTT. The rearrangement links TRBV4-2 to TRBJ1-5; D is unresolved. Trimming removed 0 bases from V and 0 bases from J, with 9 bases in between. CDR3 size: 16 residues. The V gene's germline CDR1 is LGHNA and CDR2 YNFKEQ.

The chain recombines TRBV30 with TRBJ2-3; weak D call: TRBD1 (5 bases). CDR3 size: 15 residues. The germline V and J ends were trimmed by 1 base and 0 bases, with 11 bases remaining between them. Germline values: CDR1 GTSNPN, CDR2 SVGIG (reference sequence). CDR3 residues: CAWSGGSRSTDTQYF. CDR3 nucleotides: TGTGCCTGGAGTGGGGGCAGTCGAAGCACAGATACGCAGTATTTT.

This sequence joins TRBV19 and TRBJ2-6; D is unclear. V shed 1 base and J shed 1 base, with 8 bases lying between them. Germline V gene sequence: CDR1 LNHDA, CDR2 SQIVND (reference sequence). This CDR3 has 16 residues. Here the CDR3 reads CASSIVSGSGANVLTF. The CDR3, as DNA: TGTGCCAGTAGTATAGTTTCGGGTTCTGGGGCCAACGTCCTGACTTTC.

As DNA, the CDR3 is TGCGCCAGCAGCCGGGATATGGGCTACCGGGAGCTGTTTTTT. This gives the protein CASSRDMGYRELFF. The rearrangement joins TRBV4-1 to TRBJ2-2; D uncertain. The V end was cut by 4 bases, the J end by 9 bases, with 15 bases between. The CDR3 totals 14 residues. The germline gives CDR1 MGHRA, CDR2 YSYEKL.

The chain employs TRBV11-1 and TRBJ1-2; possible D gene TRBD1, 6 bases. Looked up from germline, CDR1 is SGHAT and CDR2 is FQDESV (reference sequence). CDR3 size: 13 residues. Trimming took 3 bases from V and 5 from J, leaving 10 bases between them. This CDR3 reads CASSFDRRYGYTF. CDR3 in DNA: TGTGCCAGCAGCTTCGACAGGAGATATGGCTACACCTTC.

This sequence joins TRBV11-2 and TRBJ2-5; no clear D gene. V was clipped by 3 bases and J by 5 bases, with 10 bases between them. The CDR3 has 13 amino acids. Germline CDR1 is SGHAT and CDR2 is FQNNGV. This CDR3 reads CASSFSPTETQYF. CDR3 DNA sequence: TGTGCCAGCAGCTTTTCCCCCACCGAGACCCAGTACTTC.

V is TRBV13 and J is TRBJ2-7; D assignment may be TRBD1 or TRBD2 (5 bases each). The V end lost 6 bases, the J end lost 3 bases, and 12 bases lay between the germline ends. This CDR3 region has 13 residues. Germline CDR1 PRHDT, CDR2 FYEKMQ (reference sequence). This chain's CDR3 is CASSHRGVYEQYF. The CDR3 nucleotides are TGTGCCAGCAGTCACAGAGGGGTCTACGAGCAGTACTTC.

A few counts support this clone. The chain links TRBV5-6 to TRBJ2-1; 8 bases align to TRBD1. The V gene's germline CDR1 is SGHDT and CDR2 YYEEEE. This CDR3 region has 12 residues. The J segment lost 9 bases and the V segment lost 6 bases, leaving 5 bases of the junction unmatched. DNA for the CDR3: TGTGCCAGCAACCAACAGGGGGGTGAGCAGTTCTTC. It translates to CASNQQGGEQFF.

The CDR3 protein is CASSEPGQGSREQYF. In DNA, the CDR3 is TGCGCCAGCAGCGAACCGGGACAGGGCAGTCGGGAGCAGTACTTC. V usage is TRBV5-1 and J usage is TRBJ2-7; TRBD1 matches 9 bases. CDR1 is SGHRS and CDR2 is YFSETQ in the germline V gene. V dropped 4 bases and J dropped 7; count of bases not matched to a gene: 12. CDR3 length equals 15 residues.

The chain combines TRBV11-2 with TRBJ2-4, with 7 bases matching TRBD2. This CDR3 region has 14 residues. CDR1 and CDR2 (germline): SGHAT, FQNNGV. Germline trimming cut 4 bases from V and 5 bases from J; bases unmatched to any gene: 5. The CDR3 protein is CASSYSGAQNIQYF. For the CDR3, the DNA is TGTGCCAGCAGCTACAGCGGGGCCCAAAACATTCAGTACTTC.

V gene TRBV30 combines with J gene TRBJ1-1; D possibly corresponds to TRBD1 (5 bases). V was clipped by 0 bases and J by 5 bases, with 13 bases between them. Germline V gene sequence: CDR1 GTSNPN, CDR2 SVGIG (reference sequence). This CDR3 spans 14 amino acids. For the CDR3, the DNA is TGTGCCTGGAGTGTATATCCGGGGGTTACTGAAGCTTTCTTT. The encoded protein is CAWSVYPGVTEAFF.

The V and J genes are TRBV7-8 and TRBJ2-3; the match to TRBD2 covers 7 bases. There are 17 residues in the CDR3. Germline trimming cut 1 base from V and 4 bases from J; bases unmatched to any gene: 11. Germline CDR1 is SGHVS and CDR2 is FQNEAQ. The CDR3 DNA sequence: TGTGCCAGCAGCTTAGGTGGGACTACTTTTTTCGCAGATACGCAGTATTTT. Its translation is CASSLGGTTFFADTQYF. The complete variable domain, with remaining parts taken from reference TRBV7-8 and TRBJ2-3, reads GAGVSQSPRYKVAKRGQDVALRCDPISGHVSLFWYQQALGQGPEFLTYFQNEAQLDKSGLPSDRFFAERPEGSVSTLKIQRTQQEDSAVYLCASSLGGTTFFADTQYFGPGTRLTVL.

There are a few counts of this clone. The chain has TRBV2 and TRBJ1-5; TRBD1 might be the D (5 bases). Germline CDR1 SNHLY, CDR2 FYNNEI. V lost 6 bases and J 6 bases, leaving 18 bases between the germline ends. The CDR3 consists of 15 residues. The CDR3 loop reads CASSQPGRATQPQHF. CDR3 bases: TGTGCCAGCAGCCAACCCGGCAGGGCGACTCAGCCCCAGCATTTT.

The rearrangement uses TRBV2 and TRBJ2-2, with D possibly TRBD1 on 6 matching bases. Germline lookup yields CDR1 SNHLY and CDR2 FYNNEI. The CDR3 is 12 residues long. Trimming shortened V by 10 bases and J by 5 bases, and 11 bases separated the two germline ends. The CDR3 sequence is CATTGGTGELFF. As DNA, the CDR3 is TGTGCCACGACAGGTGGTACCGGGGAGCTGTTTTTT.

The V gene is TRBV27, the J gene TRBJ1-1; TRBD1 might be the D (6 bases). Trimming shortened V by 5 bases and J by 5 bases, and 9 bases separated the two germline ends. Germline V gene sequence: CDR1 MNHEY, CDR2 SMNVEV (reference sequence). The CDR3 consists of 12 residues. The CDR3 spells CASSAGVTEAFF. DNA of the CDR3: TGTGCCAGCAGTGCAGGGGTAACTGAAGCTTTCTTT.

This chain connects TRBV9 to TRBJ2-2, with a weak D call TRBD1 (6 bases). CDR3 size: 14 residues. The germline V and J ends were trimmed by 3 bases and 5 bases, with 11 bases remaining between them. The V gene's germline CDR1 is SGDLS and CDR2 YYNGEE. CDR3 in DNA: TGTGCCAGCAGCGCCAGGGGTGGGACCGGGGAGCTGTTTTTT. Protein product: CASSARGGTGELFF.

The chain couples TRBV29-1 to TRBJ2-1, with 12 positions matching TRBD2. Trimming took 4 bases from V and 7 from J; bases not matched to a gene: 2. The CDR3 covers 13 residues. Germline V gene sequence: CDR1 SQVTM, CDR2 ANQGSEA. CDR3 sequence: CSVGTSGVNEQFF. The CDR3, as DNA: TGCAGCGTTGGGACTAGCGGGGTAAATGAGCAGTTCTTC.

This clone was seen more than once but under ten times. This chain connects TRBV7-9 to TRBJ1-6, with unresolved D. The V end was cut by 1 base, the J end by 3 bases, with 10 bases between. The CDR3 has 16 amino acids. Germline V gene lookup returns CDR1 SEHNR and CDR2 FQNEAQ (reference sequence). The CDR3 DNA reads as TGTGCCAGCAGCTTAGGGGCCAAAGGCTATAATTCACCCCTCCACTTT. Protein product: CASSLGAKGYNSPLHF.